The 17 T cell receptor beta chains given below trace back to one sample, sequenced in a study of regulatory T cells in long-lasting Graves disease. Time point indicated: newly diagnosed GD, antithyroid drugs for less than 3 months. Construction of the TCR library relied on RNA isolated from PBMCs. To make TCR beta libraries, researchers used iRepertoire HTBI primers and Arm-PCR of CDR3 regions. In TCRdb, the multiplex PCR reads were re-called with MiXCR into one record per CDR3 protein. The sample consists of fewer than 400,000 distinct CDR3 sequences, about 20% of them appearing once. This specimen consisted of peripheral blood mononuclear cells (PBMCs), obtained at new diagnosis, from a patient treated with antithyroid drugs. The source is a female donor with Graves disease.

This chain connects TRBV2 to TRBJ2-5; D gene ambiguous. This CDR3 has 18 residues. Per germline, CDR1 SNHLY and CDR2 FYNNEI. The germline V and J ends were trimmed by 5 bases and 1 base, with 23 bases remaining between them. CDR3 loop: CASSLLARITPSQETQYF. The CDR3 nucleotides read TGTGCCAGCAGTTTATTGGCAAGGATAACCCCCTCCCAAGAGACCCAGTACTTC.

The CDR3 is CASSVEGDTQYF. CDR3 sequence (DNA): TGTGCCAGCAGCGTAGAAGGAGATACGCAGTATTTT. This sequence joins TRBV9 and TRBJ2-3; D remains unclear. CDR1 and CDR2 (germline): SGDLS, YYNGEE. Trimming pared 0 bases from V and 5 bases from J, leaving 4 bases between. The CDR3 consists of 12 residues.

This clonotype occurred many times. The V call is TRBV6-2 or TRBV6-3, the J call TRBJ2-3, with 8 bases aligning to TRBD2. The CDR3 covers 15 residues. The ends lost 5 bases at V and 6 bases at J; junction bases unmatched: 10. The germline V gene encodes CDR1 MNHEY and CDR2 SVGEGT. Here the CDR3 DNA reads TGTGCCAGCAGTGAACTCCCCGGCGGGGGGGATACGCAGTATTTT. This translates into CASSELPGGGDTQYF.

This clonotype was detected only a few times. The chain is built from TRBV9 and TRBJ1-1; 7 bases map to TRBD1. Trimming took 3 bases from V and 1 from J; bases not matched to a gene: 12. The CDR3 is 17 residues long. Germline V gene sequence: CDR1 SGDLS, CDR2 YYNGEE. CDR3 loop: CASSATTNRGGNTEAFF. CDR3 in DNA: TGTGCCAGCAGCGCGACAACAAACAGGGGAGGGAACACTGAAGCTTTCTTT.

This clonotype turned up a few times. The chain uses TRBV27 and TRBJ2-2; 9 nucleotides line up with TRBD2. CDR1 and CDR2 (germline): MNHEY, SMNVEV (reference sequence). Trimming took 2 bases from V and 3 from J; bases not matched to a gene: 7. CDR3 length equals 17 residues. CDR3 region: CASSLILAGIHTGELFF. CDR3 coding DNA: TGTGCCAGCAGTTTAATACTAGCGGGTATTCACACCGGGGAGCTGTTTTTT.

On this clonotype itself: Given a much more abundant clone one base away, this may be a read error. The missing conserved phenylalanine or tryptophan at the end of this CDR3 makes a read error likely. V usage is TRBV5-1 and J usage is TRBJ2-1; D is ambiguous. V was cut by 0 bases and J by 0 bases, with 7 bases left in between. This CDR3 spans 15 amino acids. Germline values: CDR1 SGHRS, CDR2 YFSETQ. Here the CDR3 reads CASSLVSSSYNEQFL. The DNA for the CDR3 is TGCGCCAGCAGCTTGGTTTCCAGCTCCTACAATGAGCAGTTCCTC.

This clonotype was observed at least ten times. The genes are TRBV29-1 and TRBJ1-2, with D uncertain. V was cut by 2 bases and J by 4 bases, with 11 bases left in between. From germline, CDR1 is SQVTM and CDR2 ANQGSEA. This CDR3 is built from 13 residues. The CDR3 nucleotides are TGCAGCGTTGAAAGGAGCAATGGCTATGGCTACACCTTC. Encoded protein: CSVERSNGYGYTF. Together with reference TRBV29-1 and TRBJ1-2, the CDR3 gives the full variable domain: SAVISQKPSRDICQRGTSLTIQCQVDSQVTMMFWYRQQPGQSLTLIATANQGSEATYESGFVIDKFPISRPNLTFSTLTVSNMSPEDSSIYLCSVERSNGYGYTFGSGTRLTVV.

This clonotype appeared a few times. The J gene is TRBJ2-2, the V gene TRBV12-3 or TRBV12-4; no firm D call. Between the trimmed V and J ends, which lost 8 bases and 1 base, there was a span of 11 bases. The CDR3 extends over 14 amino acids. CDR3 DNA: TGTGCCAGCTACCGGCCCGGGAACACCGGGGAGCTGTTTTTT. Its translation: CASYRPGNTGELFF.

This chain uses TRBV10-1 with TRBJ1-3; D is possibly TRBD1 (5 bases). The germline V gene has CDR1 WNHNN and CDR2 SYGVQD (reference sequence). V was trimmed by 7 bases and J by 0 bases, leaving 10 bases between them. CDR3 length equals 14 residues. The CDR3 protein is CASTDDSSGNTIYF. The CDR3 DNA is TGCGCCAGCACCGACGACAGCTCTGGAAACACCATATATTTT.

The rearrangement links TRBV7-2 to TRBJ2-7; 7 bases agree with TRBD1. The V segment lost 5 bases and the J segment 3 bases; nucleotides outside the gene matches: 10. The CDR3 extends over 15 amino acids. Germline V lookup: CDR1 SGHTA, CDR2 FQGNSA. Here the CDR3 reads CASSEQGQLGYEQYF. As DNA, the CDR3 is TGTGCCAGCAGCGAACAGGGACAGTTGGGCTACGAGCAGTACTTC.

V is TRBV2 and J is TRBJ2-5; 13 bases are a match to TRBD2. The germline V gene encodes CDR1 SNHLY and CDR2 FYNNEI. The CDR3 has 18 amino acids. V trimming: 0 bases; J trimming: 4 bases; junction bases outside the gene matches: 8. The CDR3 DNA reads TGTGCCAGCAGTGAAGCGGACGGACTAGCGGGAGCTAGAGAGACCCAGTACTTC. Its translation is CASSEADGLAGARETQYF.

This clonotype occurred a few times. The gene calls are TRBV5-6 and TRBJ2-2; 12 nucleotides line up with TRBD2. J lost 3 bases, V lost 3 bases, and 12 bases had no gene match. This CDR3 has 19 amino acids. Per germline, CDR1 SGHDT and CDR2 YYEEEE. The CDR3 DNA reads TGTGCCAGCAGCTGGATGCTAGCGGGAGGGCCTAAGTACACCGGGGAGCTGTTTTTT. Translating gives CASSWMLAGGPKYTGELFF. The whole variable domain, filled in from reference TRBV5-6 and TRBJ2-2, reads DAGVTQSPTHLIKTRGQQVTLRCSPKSGHDTVSWYQQALGQGPQFIFQYYEEEERQRGNFPDRFSGHQFPNYSSELNVNALLLGDSALYLCASSWMLAGGPKYTGELFFGEGSRLTVL.

In this sample, this clonotype turned up many times. The chain couples TRBV7-2 to TRBJ1-1; D is ambiguous. V gave up 0 bases and J gave up 6 bases, with 8 bases separating them. The CDR3 runs 13 residues. Germline loops: CDR1 SGHTA, CDR2 FQGNSA. The CDR3, as DNA: TGTGCCAGCAGCTTAGCTTACCGCTCTGAAGCTTTCTTT. As protein: CASSLAYRSEAFF.

This clonotype was counted ten times or more. This chain connects TRBV7-8 to TRBJ2-1; 9 bases align to TRBD2. Losses at the gene ends were 2 bases for V and 5 bases for J; bases not matched to a gene: 7. The CDR3 has 16 residues. CDR1 is SGHVS and CDR2 is FQNEAQ in the germline V gene. The CDR3 protein is CASSLRAGGPHNEQFF. As DNA, the CDR3 is TGTGCCAGCAGCTTAAGGGCGGGAGGGCCGCACAATGAGCAGTTCTTC.

This clonotype was counted a few times. The chain combines TRBV7-9 with TRBJ2-2; the match to TRBD2 covers 9 bases. Germline lookup yields CDR1 SEHNR and CDR2 FQNEAQ (reference sequence). Germline trimming cut 5 bases from V and 2 bases from J; bases unmatched to any gene: 12. CDR3 length equals 18 residues. The CDR3 protein is CASSPLLGLAINTGELFF. The CDR3 bases are TGTGCCAGCAGCCCTTTACTCGGACTAGCGATTAACACCGGGGAGCTGTTTTTT.

In its sample, this clonotype was seen many times. This chain connects TRBV28 to TRBJ2-1, with TRBD2 identical over 7 bases. V lost 5 bases to trimming and J lost 10 bases; unmatched junction nucleotides: 17. The CDR3 has 16 residues. Germline-derived CDR1 and CDR2 are MDHEN and SYDVKM. The CDR3: CASSPSRLAGAREQFF. CDR3 DNA: TGTGCCAGCAGTCCTTCCCGACTGGCGGGAGCGAGGGAGCAGTTCTTC.

This clonotype was detected ten times or more. The CDR3 sequence is CASSRPDRWQNGYTF. CDR3 nucleotides: TGTGCCAGCAGCCGACCCGACAGGTGGCAAAATGGCTACACCTTC. The V gene is TRBV28, the J gene TRBJ1-2; the D gene is possibly TRBD1 (6 bases). CDR3 length: 15 residues. The germline CDR1 and CDR2 sequences are MDHEN and SYDVKM. V lost 6 bases to trimming and J lost 6 bases, with 20 bases between them.